The 25 T cell receptor beta chains reported below all come from one sample, sequenced in a study of shared clonotypes between healthy human individuals. Assay: immunoSEQ multiplex PCR; the TCRdb copy retains only in-frame clones and omits some. The profile shows 630,000 or so clones, nearly 98% of them singletons. As defined, naive CD8 cells were CD45RO-negative and positively selected for CCR7, with terminally differentiated effector memory CD45RA+ cells excluded. The sample consisted of naive CD8+ T cells sorted from blood. These receptors all come from a man aged 25 to 45 in good health.

The CDR3 protein is CASSGQDNYGYTF. In DNA form, the CDR3 reads TGTGCCAGCAGCGGGCAGGATAACTATGGCTACACCTTC. The chain recombines TRBV9 with TRBJ1-2; D uncertain. Germline CDR1 SGDLS, CDR2 YYNGEE. The CDR3 contains 13 residues. The germline V and J ends were trimmed by 3 bases and 1 base, with 7 bases remaining between them.

This chain joins TRBV27 and TRBJ2-2; TRBD2 agrees at 11 bases. With V trimmed by 8 bases and J by 4 bases, 12 bases remained unmatched. The germline CDR1 and CDR2 sequences are MNHEY and SMNVEV (reference sequence). The CDR3 is 17 residues long. DNA for the CDR3: TGTGCCAGCTGGACTAGCGGGTCCACCCGGCTCACCGGGGAGCTGTTTTTT. Encoded protein: CASWTSGSTRLTGELFF.

The rearrangement uses TRBV19 and TRBJ2-7; 11 bases fit TRBD1. CDR1 LNHDA and CDR2 SQIVND come from the germline V gene (reference sequence). With 5 bases clipped from V and 1 base from J, the junction kept 10 bases outside the gene matches. This CDR3 region has 17 residues. The CDR3 region is CASSPRTGGDFSYEQYF. The CDR3 coding sequence is TGTGCCAGTAGTCCGCGGACAGGGGGCGATTTTTCCTACGAGCAGTACTTC. Complete variable domain (other parts from reference TRBV19 and TRBJ2-7): DGGITQSPKYLFRKEGQNVTLSCEQNLNHDAMYWYRQDPGQGLRLIYYSQIVNDFQKGDIAEGYSVSREKKESFPLTVTSAQKNPTAFYLCASSPRTGGDFSYEQYFGPGTRLTVT.

The gene calls are TRBV7-9 and TRBJ2-7, with 8 bases lining up with TRBD2. J was trimmed by 0 bases and V by 1 base; bases with no gene match: 14. There are 19 residues in the CDR3. Germline V gene lookup returns CDR1 SEHNR and CDR2 FQNEAQ (reference sequence). The CDR3 loop is CASSLVGVGLAGYSYEQYF. The CDR3, as DNA: TGTGCCAGCAGCTTAGTCGGGGTCGGGCTAGCGGGTTACTCCTACGAGCAGTACTTC.

The V gene is TRBV18, the J gene TRBJ1-1; 8 bases align to TRBD1. CDR3 size: 16 residues. Germline V lookup: CDR1 KGHSH, CDR2 LQKENI. Losses at the gene ends were 3 bases for V and 2 bases for J; bases not matched to a gene: 8. CDR3 in amino acids: CASSPGQEKPNTEAFF. The CDR3 DNA sequence: TGTGCCAGCTCACCGGGACAGGAAAAACCTAACACTGAAGCTTTCTTT.

This sequence joins TRBV5-4 and TRBJ2-1, with D possibly TRBD2 on 7 matching bases. The CDR3 has 14 residues. The ends were cut back, 3 bases at V and 2 bases at J, with 9 bases in the middle. Germline CDR1 and CDR2: SGHNT and YYREEE (reference sequence). CDR3 amino acids: CASSWGGAYNEQFF. Written as DNA, the CDR3 is TGTGCCAGCAGCTGGGGGGGCGCCTACAATGAGCAGTTCTTC. Filled out from reference TRBV5-4 and TRBJ2-1, the complete variable domain reads ETGVTQSPTHLIKTRGQQVTLRCSSQSGHNTVSWYQQALGQGPQFIFQYYREEENGRGNFPPRFSGLQFPNYSSELNVNALELDDSALYLCASSWGGAYNEQFFGPGTRLTVL.

The chain couples TRBV15 to TRBJ1-2, with D uncertain. Between the trimmed V and J ends, which lost 1 base and 1 base, there was a span of 10 bases. The germline V gene has CDR1 LNHNV and CDR2 YYDKDF (reference sequence). The CDR3 is 15 amino acids. The CDR3 here is CATSRVPGVNYGYTF. In nucleotides, the CDR3 is TGTGCCACCAGCAGAGTTCCAGGAGTTAACTATGGCTACACCTTC. Supplemented by reference TRBV15 and TRBJ1-2, the full variable domain reads DAMVIQNPRYQVTQFGKPVTLSCSQTLNHNVMYWYQQKSSQAPKLLFHYYDKDFNNEADTPDNFQSRRPNTSFCFLDIRSPGLGDTAMYLCATSRVPGVNYGYTFGSGTRLTVV.

This clone was recorded a few times. CDR3: CASSPGAGPSYEQYF. The CDR3 DNA reads TGTGCCAGCAGCCCAGGGGCAGGGCCCTCCTACGAGCAGTACTTC. The rearrangement links TRBV7-6 to TRBJ2-7; possible D gene TRBD1, 6 bases. CDR1 SGHVS and CDR2 FNYEAQ come from the germline V gene. V lost 5 bases, J lost 0 bases, and 14 bases lay in between. The CDR3 length is 15 residues.

The chain carries TRBV6-5 and TRBJ2-7, with D hard to call. Germline CDR1 MNHEY, CDR2 SVGAGI. The V gene lost 8 bases and the J gene lost 7 bases, with 12 bases spanning the gap. The CDR3 runs to 11 residues. The CDR3 DNA follows: TGTGCCAGCGTTGCCGGGTCGGAGCAGTACTTC. Translated, it gives CASVAGSEQYF.

This chain links TRBV27 with TRBJ2-7; D is unclear. This CDR3 has 10 amino acids. Trimming pared 8 bases from V and 6 bases from J, leaving 8 bases between. From germline, CDR1 is MNHEY and CDR2 SMNVEV (reference sequence). This CDR3 reads CASGVVEQYF. In nucleotides, the CDR3 is TGTGCCAGCGGCGTAGTCGAGCAGTACTTC.

V and J are TRBV25-1 and TRBJ2-1; D is undetermined. The length of the CDR3 is 13 residues. Trimming stripped 0 bases from V and 7 bases from J, with 7 bases between. Germline V CDR1 and CDR2: MGHDK, SYGVNS. The CDR3: CASSEYLGNEQFF. The CDR3 DNA follows: TGTGCCAGCAGTGAATATTTAGGGAATGAGCAGTTCTTC.

This chain links TRBV7-3 with TRBJ2-7; 8 nucleotides line up with TRBD2. The V gene end was trimmed by 5 bases and the J gene end by 0 bases; junction bases not matched to a gene: 3. Germline V gene data show CDR1 as SGHTA and CDR2 as FQGTGA. The CDR3 runs to 14 residues. CDR3 protein: CASSPTSGSYEQYF. In DNA, the CDR3 is TGTGCCAGCAGCCCAACTAGCGGCTCCTACGAGCAGTACTTC.

This clone came up once. This chain connects TRBV4-1 to TRBJ1-4; maybe TRBD1 (5 bases). CDR1 is MGHRA and CDR2 is YSYEKL in the germline V gene. Deletions cut 0 bases from V and 8 bases from J, with 10 bases between. CDR3 length: 14 residues. In nucleotides, the CDR3 is TGCGCCAGCAGCCAAGATGGGGGTGGGGAAAAACTGTTTTTT. This gives the protein CASSQDGGGEKLFF.

CDR3 region: CASRRPGSDYGYTF. The CDR3 DNA follows: TGTGCCAGCAGACGACCAGGGAGTGACTATGGCTACACCTTC. V usage is TRBV27 and J usage is TRBJ1-2, with a tentative D call TRBD1 (5 bases). Trimming pared 6 bases from V and 3 bases from J, leaving 14 bases between. The CDR3 loop spans 14 amino acids. Germline CDR1 MNHEY, CDR2 SMNVEV (reference sequence).

The chain joins TRBV4-3 to TRBJ2-1; TRBD1 or TRBD2 may be the D gene (5 bases each). The CDR3 contains 17 residues. V gave up 0 bases and J gave up 0 bases, with 12 bases separating them. Germline loops: CDR1 LGHNA, CDR2 YSLEER. The DNA for the CDR3 is TGCGCCAGCAGCCAAGAAGGTTGGGGGAGCTCCTACAATGAGCAGTTCTTC. Its protein product is CASSQEGWGSSYNEQFF.

This chain joins TRBV29-1 and TRBJ2-1, with D tentatively TRBD1 (5 bases). CDR1 and CDR2 (germline): SQVTM, ANQGSEA. Trimming shortened V by 7 bases and J by 5 bases, and 9 bases separated the two germline ends. This CDR3 contains 11 residues. CDR3 protein: CSEQENNEQFF. CDR3 bases: TGCAGCGAACAGGAGAACAATGAGCAGTTCTTC.

The rearrangement joins TRBV7-9 to TRBJ2-1; D is possibly TRBD2 (6 bases). This CDR3 contains 16 residues. V was trimmed by 5 bases and J by 0 bases, leaving 14 bases between them. Looked up from germline, CDR1 is SEHNR and CDR2 is FQNEAQ (reference sequence). The CDR3 bases are TGTGCCAGCAGCCCCCCCGCGGGGTTCTCCTACAATGAGCAGTTCTTC. It is translated as CASSPPAGFSYNEQFF.

The chain has TRBV5-5 and TRBJ1-2; a possible D gene is TRBD1 (6 bases). Germline V gives CDR1 SGHKS, CDR2 YYEKEE (reference sequence). CDR3 size: 15 residues. V shed 10 bases and J shed 4 bases, with 23 bases lying between them. The chain's CDR3 is CASTGIPLPIYGYTF. The CDR3 DNA reads as TGTGCCTCAACAGGGATCCCCTTACCGATCTATGGCTACACCTTC.

This clone was recorded only once. The same CDR3 is also encoded by other DNA sequences in this sample. The J gene is TRBJ1-2, the V gene TRBV7-9, with TRBD1 identical over 7 bases. There are 14 residues in the CDR3. The V segment lost 1 base and the J segment 3 bases; nucleotides outside the gene matches: 2. Germline CDR1 reads SEHNR; CDR2 reads FQNEAQ (reference sequence). The CDR3 DNA reads TGTGCCAGCAGCTTAGGCCAGGGGGACTATGGCTACACCTTC. Protein sequence: CASSLGQGDYGYTF.

This clone was seen once. The chain employs TRBV11-3 and TRBJ2-1; maybe TRBD2 (5 bases). From germline, CDR1 is SGHNT and CDR2 YENEEA. V was shortened by 0 bases and J by 10 bases, with 10 bases between the two germline ends. CDR3 length: 13 amino acids. The CDR3 nucleotides are TGTGCCAGCAGCTTAGATCACGGGAACGAGCAGTTCTTC. It translates to CASSLDHGNEQFF.

V is TRBV19 and J is TRBJ1-5, with 8 nucleotides matching TRBD1. The CDR3 runs to 15 residues. V lost 4 bases and J lost 1; bases outside the gene matches: 3. The V gene's germline CDR1 is LNHDA and CDR2 SQIVND (reference sequence). As DNA, the CDR3 is TGTGCCAGTAGTACCGGGACAGGCAGCAATCAGCCCCAGCATTTT. It yields the protein CASSTGTGSNQPQHF.

The chain joins TRBV25-1 to TRBJ2-3; TRBD2 aligns across 10 bases. V lost 3 bases, J lost 4 bases, and 7 bases stayed unmatched. Germline V gene lookup returns CDR1 MGHDK and CDR2 SYGVNS. The CDR3 loop spans 16 amino acids. DNA of the CDR3: TGTGCCAGCAGTGAGATTAGCGGGAGGCAGGCAGATACGCAGTATTTT. Translating it yields CASSEISGRQADTQYF.

This chain links TRBV28 with TRBJ1-2; the D gene is possibly TRBD1 (5 bases). Germline CDR1 is MDHEN and CDR2 is SYDVKM. The V and J ends lost 7 bases and 2 bases respectively, with 11 bases between them. The CDR3 is made up of 13 amino acids. The CDR3 DNA is TGTGCCAGCACCCTCGGGGGGAACTATGGCTACACCTTC. Translation: CASTLGGNYGYTF.

This rearrangement joins TRBV10-3 to TRBJ1-1; D unclear. Germline V gene sequence: CDR1 ENHRY, CDR2 SYGVKD. The CDR3 contains 12 residues. Trimming shortened V by 2 bases and J by 8 bases, and 9 bases separated the two germline ends. The CDR3: CAISEHTGEAFF. Here the CDR3 DNA reads TGTGCCATCAGTGAGCACACGGGCGAAGCTTTCTTT.

The chain uses TRBV28 and TRBJ2-5, with TRBD1 matching over 8 bases. Trimming took 6 bases from V and 5 from J; bases not matched to a gene: 8. Per the germline V gene, CDR1 is MDHEN and CDR2 is SYDVKM. The CDR3 totals 14 residues. CDR3 coding DNA: TGTGCCAGCAGGCTACCCACAGGGGGGGAGACCCAGTACTTC. This codes for CASRLPTGGETQYF.